This T cell receptor (beta chain) appears in the sequencing data of a study of blood T cell repertoires in COVID-19 (dated by TCRdb to 2018 to 2020). For the study in its entirety: Samples covering the acute and convalescent phases of COVID-19 were provided by collaborators in the United States, Italy and Spain. The repertoires were made available in a free public database intended to serve as a resource for research on the immune response to SARS-CoV-2. The material from the prospective study consisted of cDNA or gDNA derived from T cells, B-cell-depleted T cells, or PBMCs. The sample metadata nearly always contained a de-identified subject ID, COVID-19 status, age in years and sex. HLA class I and class II types, where available, came from metadata supplied by the sample provider rather than from assay-based typing. The samples were drawn from the first 160 participants of the ongoing ImmuneRACE study and from 950 to 1,500 subjects provided by 6 global collaborators. The dataset comprised deeply sampled blood TCRbeta repertoires from subjects exposed to, actively infected with, or recovered from COVID-19. What the research found in general, with its limitations: The amount of clinical and demographic metadata varied by source and participant and was provided uncurated.

Of note for this clone: What this receptor recognizes is not known. Nothing much larger sits one base from this clone, and base qualities are not available.

The collaborating institutions used their own protocols to collect whole blood in K2EDTA tubes. For TCRbeta analysis, collaborator samples were shipped as frozen whole blood, as isolated PBMCs, or as DNA extracted from either sample type. CDR3 length: 13 amino acids, cysteine to phenylalanine. CDR3 DNA only is kept here, 39 bases in frame from base 1. V loses 2 bases of germline sequence and J loses 3 bases, and the interval between the two ends is 7 bases. The germline V gene (reference sequence) supplies CDR1 SEHNR and CDR2 FQNEAQ. TCRbeta CDR3 regions were amplified from genomic DNA using the immunoSEQ Assay, a bias-controlled multiplex PCR. Processing in the source paper ran as follows. The number of nucleated cells in each sample was estimated by amplification of reference gene primers within the assay. Sequence reads were collapsed and filtered to measure the absolute abundance of every unique TCRbeta CDR3 rearrangement. For each sample, productive Simpson clonality was calculated by taking the square root of Simpson's diversity index across productive rearrangements. TCRdb re-hosts the immuneACCESS table, in-frame sequences only. Its copies lack some clones; in the studies checked, an unresolved V gene accounts for under half of them, and the cause for the rest is not known. The DNA was the basis for D and trimming; V, J and clone size are from that table. Recorded for this sample are 150,000 to 200,000 clones; about 80% of them occurred a single time. The top ten constitute about 6.4% of the sample.

The chain couples TRBV7-9 to TRBJ1-2; the D gene identity is not certain. This TCR came from a human donor in a cohort sampled during active COVID-19. The material sequenced was peripheral blood. The CDR3 protein sequence reads: CASSLTVDYGYTF. The nucleotide sequence is given as TGTGCCAGCAGCTTAACGGTGGACTATGGCTACACCTTC.